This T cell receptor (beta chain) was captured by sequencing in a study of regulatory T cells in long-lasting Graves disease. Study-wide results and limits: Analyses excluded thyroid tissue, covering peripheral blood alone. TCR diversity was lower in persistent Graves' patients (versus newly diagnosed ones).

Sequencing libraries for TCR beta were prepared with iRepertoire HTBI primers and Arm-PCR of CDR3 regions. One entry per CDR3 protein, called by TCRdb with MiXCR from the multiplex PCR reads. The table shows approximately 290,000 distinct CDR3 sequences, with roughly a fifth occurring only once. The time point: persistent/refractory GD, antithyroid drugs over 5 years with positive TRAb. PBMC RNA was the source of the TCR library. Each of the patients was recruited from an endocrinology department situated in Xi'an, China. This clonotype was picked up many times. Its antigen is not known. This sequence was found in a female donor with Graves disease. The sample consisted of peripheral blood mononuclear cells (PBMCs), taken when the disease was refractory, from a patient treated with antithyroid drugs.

In DNA form, the CDR3 reads TGTGCCAGCAGCTTGGTCGACCCATCCGGTGGCTACACCTTC. Its protein is CASSLVDPSGGYTF. The chain carries TRBV7-2 and TRBJ1-2; no reliable D call. CDR1 SGHTA and CDR2 FQGNSA come from the germline V gene. V shed 3 bases and J shed 7 bases, with 15 bases lying between them. There are 14 residues in the CDR3.